This T cell receptor beta chain was recorded in a study of cytomegalovirus exposure and HLA in healthy donors. 13 Jbeta primers and 60 Vbeta primers were used for the PCR. TCRdb keeps only in-frame clones here, not all; method: immunoSEQ multiplex PCR. Among 160,000 or so clones listed, over 70% were seen once. Losses at the gene ends were 0 bases for V and 0 bases for J; bases not matched to a gene: 12. The CDR3 has 19 amino acids. CDR1 is SGHNT and CDR2 is YYREEE in the germline V gene (reference sequence). This clonotype originated in a woman aged 40 to 50 in good health and CMV-seropositive. Sequenced: PBMCs. V gene TRBV5-4 combines with J gene TRBJ1-3; 7 positions match TRBD1. The CDR3: CASSLAGTARRNSGNTIYF. For the CDR3, the DNA is TGTGCCAGCAGCTTGGCCGGGACAGCCCGCCGGAACTCTGGAAACACCATATATTTT.